The 25 T cell receptor beta chains below come from one sample, sequenced in a study of early T cells in non-severe SARS-CoV-2 infection. From the 5' RACE reads, TCRdb called clonotypes with MiXCR, one entry per CDR3 protein. The sample lists approximately 65,000 distinct CDR3 sequences, roughly 10% seen once, with about 2.8% in the top ten. This specimen was whole blood, taken at baseline. The receptors here all came from an adult who was a healthcare worker with PCR-confirmed SARS-CoV-2 infection or an uninfected control (not recorded which).

The DNA for the CDR3 is TGTGCCACCCAGGACCGGGAGACTCAAGAGACCCAGTACTTC. It yields the protein CATQDRETQETQYF. This chain links TRBV18 with TRBJ2-5; the D gene is possibly TRBD2 (6 bases). This CDR3 comprises 14 residues. Germline-derived CDR1 and CDR2 are KGHSH and LQKENI. The ends were cut back, 10 bases at V and 2 bases at J, with 17 bases in the middle.

The chain is built from TRBV10-3 and TRBJ2-7; TRBD1 matches 7 bases. The CDR3 loop spans 13 amino acids. Trimming took 6 bases from V and 0 from J; bases not matched to a gene: 2. The germline gives CDR1 ENHRY, CDR2 SYGVKD. CDR3 residues: CAIRDRVSYEQYF. The CDR3 DNA reads TGTGCCATCAGAGACAGGGTCTCCTACGAGCAGTACTTC.

There are many counts of this clonotype. This chain uses TRBV25-1 with TRBJ1-5; the D is unclear. V lost 3 bases, J lost 4 bases, and 10 bases lay in between. Germline-derived CDR1 and CDR2 are MGHDK and SYGVNS. The CDR3 runs to 14 residues. CDR3 amino acids: CASSDGSRNQPQHF. Here the CDR3 DNA reads TGTGCCAGCAGTGACGGGTCCAGAAATCAGCCCCAGCATTTT.

In this sample, this clonotype turned up a few times. The V gene is TRBV5-5, the J gene TRBJ1-1; the D is unclear. The length of the CDR3 is 16 residues. With 3 bases removed from V and 4 bases from J, the gap between germline ends came to 19 bases. Germline V gene data show CDR1 as SGHKS and CDR2 as YYEKEE (reference sequence). CDR3 in amino acids: CASSYLLVGGLTEAFF. Written as DNA, the CDR3 is TGTGCCAGCAGCTACCTTTTGGTGGGAGGGCTCACTGAAGCTTTCTTT.

The chain carries TRBV5-1 and TRBJ1-2; no definite D call. The V gene's germline CDR1 is SGHRS and CDR2 YFSETQ. CDR3 length: 13 amino acids. V was shortened by 0 bases and J by 8 bases, with 11 bases between the two germline ends. The CDR3 DNA is TGCGCCAGCAGCTTGGGAGATATGGGAGGCTACACCTTC. This codes for CASSLGDMGGYTF.

The V call is TRBV12-3 or TRBV12-4, the J call TRBJ2-3; TRBD1 might be the D (5 bases). The CDR3 is made up of 14 amino acids. Trimming removed 3 bases from V and 6 bases from J, with 13 bases in between. The CDR3 DNA is TGTGCCAGCAGTTTTAATCCCCCAGGGGATACGCAGTATTTT. It yields the protein CASSFNPPGDTQYF.

The rearrangement uses TRBV29-1 and TRBJ1-5; D is unclear. With 2 bases removed from V and 1 base from J, the gap between germline ends came to 6 bases. Germline V gives CDR1 SQVTM, CDR2 ANQGSEA. The length of the CDR3 is 13 residues. CDR3 nucleotide sequence: TGCAGCGTTGAACTCTCCAGCAATCAGCCCCAGCATTTT. Translation gives CSVELSSNQPQHF. The complete variable domain, with remaining parts taken from reference TRBV29-1 and TRBJ1-5, reads SAVISQKPSRDICQRGTSLTIQCQVDSQVTMMFWYRQQPGQSLTLIATANQGSEATYESGFVIDKFPISRPNLTFSTLTVSNMSPEDSSIYLCSVELSSNQPQHFGDGTRLSIL.

The rearrangement uses TRBV20-1 and TRBJ2-7; 13 nucleotides match TRBD2. The CDR3 extends over 18 amino acids. With V trimmed by 5 bases and J by 0 bases, 13 bases remained unmatched. Per germline, CDR1 DFQATT and CDR2 SNEGSKA (reference sequence). The CDR3 nucleotides read TGCAGTGCTGGAGTAAGCCGGACTAGCGGGGGAAGCTCCTACGAGCAGTACTTC. As protein: CSAGVSRTSGGSSYEQYF.

This clonotype has a count of ten or more. V usage is TRBV7-2 and J usage is TRBJ1-6; D ambiguous. There are 15 residues in the CDR3. Trimming removed 5 bases at V and 6 bases at J, with 14 bases between. Per germline, CDR1 SGHTA and CDR2 FQGNSA. The CDR3 loop reads CASSERGSVNSPLHF. The DNA of the CDR3 is TGTGCCAGCAGCGAGAGAGGGTCAGTTAATTCACCCCTCCACTTT.

This clonotype was picked up a small number of times. The chain has TRBV7-8 and TRBJ1-2; D not certain. Germline lookup yields CDR1 SGHVS and CDR2 FQNEAQ. The CDR3 is 13 residues long. Trimming removed 5 bases at V and 0 bases at J, with 7 bases between. The DNA for the CDR3 is TGTGCCAGCAGCCGGGCCACTAACTATGGCTACACCTTC. Protein product: CASSRATNYGYTF. Full variable domain (rest looked up from reference TRBV7-8 and TRBJ1-2): GAGVSQSPRYKVAKRGQDVALRCDPISGHVSLFWYQQALGQGPEFLTYFQNEAQLDKSGLPSDRFFAERPEGSVSTLKIQRTQQEDSAVYLCASSRATNYGYTFGSGTRLTVV.

This clonotype was observed a handful of times. This sequence joins TRBV6-1 and TRBJ1-2; D perhaps matches TRBD1 (6 bases). The CDR3 loop spans 15 amino acids. V was trimmed by 0 bases and J by 4 bases, leaving 12 bases between them. Germline lookup yields CDR1 MNHNS and CDR2 SASEGT. In nucleotides, the CDR3 is TGTGCCAGCAGTGAAGCGGGCAGGGGAGCCTATGGCTACACCTTC. Translated, it gives CASSEAGRGAYGYTF.

This clonotype occurred a few times. The genes are TRBV2 and TRBJ1-2; D gene ambiguous. Germline CDR1 reads SNHLY; CDR2 reads FYNNEI. The CDR3 has 12 residues. The V end lost 7 bases, the J end lost 13 bases, and 19 bases lay between the germline ends. Written as DNA, the CDR3 is TGTGCCAGCAAGAACGAGTCTCCCCGAGCCACCTTC. This gives the protein CASKNESPRATF.

A few counts support this clonotype. The rearrangement joins TRBV4-3 to TRBJ1-2, with TRBD1 as a possible D gene (6 bases). Per the germline V gene, CDR1 is LGHNA and CDR2 is YSLEER. The CDR3 is made up of 17 amino acids. V gave up 1 base and J gave up 7 bases, with 22 bases separating them. CDR3 DNA: TGCGCCAGCAGCCAAGTCAAGGTGGGGGGCGTCGGCTTTGGCTACACCTTC. This encodes CASSQVKVGGVGFGYTF.

This clonotype was seen a single time. The gene calls are TRBV6-1 and TRBJ1-2; D is perhaps TRBD1 (5 bases). The CDR3 is 13 residues long. The V and J ends lost 7 bases and 6 bases respectively, with 15 bases between them. The germline V gene has CDR1 MNHNS and CDR2 SASEGT. The CDR3 protein is CASIARGPDGYTF. In DNA form, the CDR3 reads TGTGCCAGCATTGCCCGGGGACCCGATGGCTACACCTTC.

The chain employs TRBV29-1 and TRBJ1-2; TRBD1 matches 9 bases. The CDR3 is made up of 13 amino acids. In germline, CDR1 is SQVTM, CDR2 ANQGSEA. V gave up 5 bases and J gave up 5 bases; unmatched junction bases: 6. This CDR3 reads CSVPGQGVYGYTF. CDR3 nucleotide sequence: TGCAGCGTTCCGGGACAGGGCGTTTATGGCTACACCTTC. The full variable domain, rest sourced from reference TRBV29-1 and TRBJ1-2, is SAVISQKPSRDICQRGTSLTIQCQVDSQVTMMFWYRQQPGQSLTLIATANQGSEATYESGFVIDKFPISRPNLTFSTLTVSNMSPEDSSIYLCSVPGQGVYGYTFGSGTRLTVV.

The chain carries TRBV12-3 or TRBV12-4 and TRBJ1-3; D is perhaps TRBD1 (5 bases). The length of the CDR3 is 14 residues. Trimming removed 8 bases from V and 4 bases from J, with 15 bases in between. The CDR3 spells CASLYSWGGNTIYF. The CDR3 DNA follows: TGTGCCAGCCTCTACTCTTGGGGGGGAAACACCATATATTTT.

The V call is TRBV20-1, the J call TRBJ1-5; 7 bases fit TRBD1. The germline V gene has CDR1 DFQATT and CDR2 SNEGSKA (reference sequence). The length of the CDR3 is 15 residues. The junction had 8 bases not matched to a gene; V was cut back by 3 bases and J by 3 bases. In DNA form, the CDR3 reads TGCAGTGCTAGGCAGGGGGGAGGGATCAATCAGCCCCAGCATTTT. It codes for CSARQGGGINQPQHF.

This clonotype came up a few times. The rearrangement joins TRBV12-3 or TRBV12-4 to TRBJ1-2, with D hard to call. The CDR3 loop spans 13 amino acids. V shed 2 bases and J shed 7 bases, with 11 bases lying between them. The chain's CDR3 is CASSLKRSSGYTF. The CDR3 coding sequence is TGTGCCAGCAGTTTAAAGAGATCGAGTGGCTACACCTTC.

V usage is TRBV29-1 and J usage is TRBJ2-5; either TRBD1 or TRBD2 may fit D (6 bases each). From germline, CDR1 is SQVTM and CDR2 ANQGSEA. Trimming took 7 bases from V and 4 from J, leaving 13 bases between them. The CDR3 extends over 12 amino acids. The CDR3 sequence: CSAGEGGETQYF. The CDR3 DNA is TGCAGCGCCGGAGAGGGGGGAGAGACCCAGTACTTC.

The rearrangement links TRBV20-1 to TRBJ2-1; the match to TRBD2 covers 11 bases. The CDR3 totals 15 residues. Losses at the gene ends were 1 base for V and 3 bases for J; bases not matched to a gene: 2. CDR1 is DFQATT and CDR2 is SNEGSKA in the germline V gene (reference sequence). The CDR3 is CSARATSGDYNEQFF. In DNA, the CDR3 is TGCAGTGCTAGAGCGACTAGCGGGGACTACAATGAGCAGTTCTTC.

The chain links TRBV25-1 to TRBJ2-2; no reliable D call. This CDR3 contains 11 residues. Trimming cost V 11 bases and J 5 bases, with 9 bases left between them. CDR1 is MGHDK, CDR2 SYGVNS, per germline. The CDR3 loop is CACTETGELFF. CDR3 in DNA: TGTGCCTGCACAGAGACCGGGGAGCTGTTTTTT.

This clonotype was seen only a few times. V is TRBV5-1 and J is TRBJ2-1, with D uncertain. CDR1 SGHRS and CDR2 YFSETQ come from the germline V gene. Trimming stripped 1 base from V and 7 bases from J, with 3 bases between. The CDR3 spans 11 residues. This chain's CDR3 is CASSLSNEQFF. Written as DNA, the CDR3 is TGCGCCAGCAGCTTGAGTAATGAGCAGTTCTTC.

The chain employs TRBV7-8 and TRBJ1-2; 8 nucleotides line up with TRBD1. The germline V gene encodes CDR1 SGHVS and CDR2 FQNEAQ. V lost 6 bases, J lost 0 bases, and 6 bases stayed unmatched. This CDR3 has 15 amino acids. The CDR3 spells CASSYRTGPNYGYTF. CDR3 nucleotide sequence: TGTGCCAGCAGTTATAGGACAGGGCCTAACTATGGCTACACCTTC.

This clonotype counts as medium-sized. The genes are TRBV7-9 and TRBJ2-7; the D is unclear. Germline CDR1 SEHNR, CDR2 FQNEAQ (reference sequence). This CDR3 has 12 amino acids. Trimming shortened V by 5 bases and J by 9 bases, and 14 bases separated the two germline ends. CDR3 amino acids: CASSLDPGGQYF. For the CDR3, the DNA is TGTGCCAGCAGCCTCGACCCGGGCGGGCAGTACTTC.

This clonotype was seen a few times. V gene TRBV12-5 combines with J gene TRBJ2-1, with D possibly being TRBD2 (5 bases). The length of the CDR3 is 14 residues. Germline V gene data show CDR1 as LGHNT and CDR2 as FRNRAP. V was trimmed by 7 bases and J by 0 bases, leaving 10 bases between them. This CDR3 reads CASDDRDSYNEQFF. CDR3 in DNA: TGTGCTAGTGACGACCGGGACTCCTACAATGAGCAGTTCTTC.